Described below is a single T cell receptor (beta chain) sequence and its context. The sample comes from a study of siplizumab effects on memory and regulatory T cells. This CDR3 spans 15 amino acids. V lost 4 bases and J lost 0; bases outside the gene matches: 6. Germline CDR1 is SQVTM and CDR2 is ANQGSEA. Measured with immunoSEQ multiplex PCR; TCRdb has only the in-frame clones, and not every one. The table records more than 85,000 clones, 92% of them present only once. The chain is built from TRBV29-1 and TRBJ2-7; 10 nucleotides align to TRBD2. Sequenced material: Tregs sorted from blood. The sequence was collected from a human donor in good health. CDR3 protein: CSVVREREGSYEQYF. The CDR3 DNA is TGCAGCGTTGTGCGGGAGCGGGAGGGCTCCTACGAGCAGTACTTC.